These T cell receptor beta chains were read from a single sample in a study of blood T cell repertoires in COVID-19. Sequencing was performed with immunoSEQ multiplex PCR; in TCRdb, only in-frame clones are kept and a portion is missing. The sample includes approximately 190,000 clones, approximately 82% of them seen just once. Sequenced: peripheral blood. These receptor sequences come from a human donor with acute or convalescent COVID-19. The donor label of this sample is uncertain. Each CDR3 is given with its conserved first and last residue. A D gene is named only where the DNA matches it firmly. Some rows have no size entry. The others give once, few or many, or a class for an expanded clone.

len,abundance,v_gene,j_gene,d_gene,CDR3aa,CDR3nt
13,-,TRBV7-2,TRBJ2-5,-,CASSLVGAETQYF,TGTGCCAGCAGCTTAGTTGGTGCGGAGACCCAGTACTTC
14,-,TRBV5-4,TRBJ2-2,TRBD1,CASSLDRDTGELFF,TGTGCCAGCAGCTTAGACAGGGACACCGGGGAGCTGTTTTTT
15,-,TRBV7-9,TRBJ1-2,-,CASSLVETGYYGYTF,TGTGCCAGCAGCTTAGTCGAAACAGGGTACTATGGCTACACCTTC
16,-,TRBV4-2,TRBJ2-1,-,CASSRERSPPYNEQFF,TGTGCCAGCAGCCGAGAGCGGAGCCCCCCTTACAATGAGCAGTTCTTC
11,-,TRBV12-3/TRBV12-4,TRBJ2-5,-,CASSYRETQYF,TGTGCCAGCAGTTATCGGGAGACCCAGTACTTC
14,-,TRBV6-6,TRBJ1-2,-,CASSSSVDIYGYTF,TGTGCCAGCAGTTCCAGCGTGGACATTTATGGCTACACCTTC
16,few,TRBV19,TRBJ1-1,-,CASKSGLNRMNTEAFF,TGTGCCAGTAAATCCGGACTAAATAGGATGAACACTGAAGCTTTCTTT
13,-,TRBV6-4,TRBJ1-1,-,CASSGEMNTEAFF,TGTGCCAGCAGTGGGGAGATGAACACTGAAGCTTTCTTT
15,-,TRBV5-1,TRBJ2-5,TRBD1,CASSLETGGRETQYF,TGCGCCAGCAGCTTGGAAACAGGGGGCAGGGAGACCCAGTACTTC
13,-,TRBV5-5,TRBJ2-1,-,CASSSGGYNEQFF,TGTGCCAGCAGCTCCGGGGGCTACAATGAGCAGTTCTTC
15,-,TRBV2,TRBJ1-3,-,CASSEVRGSGNTIYF,TGTGCCAGCAGTGAAGTCCGGGGCTCTGGAAACACCATATATTTT
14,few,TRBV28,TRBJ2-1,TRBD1,CASSETQGASEQFF,TGTGCCAGCAGCGAAACTCAGGGGGCTTCTGAGCAGTTCTTC
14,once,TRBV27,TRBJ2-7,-,CASSYSRRAYEQYF,TGTGCCAGCAGTTACAGCCGAAGAGCCTACGAGCAGTACTTC
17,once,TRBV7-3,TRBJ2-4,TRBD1,CASSLSGRGPGKNIQYF,TGTGCCAGCAGCTTATCGGGCAGGGGGCCTGGCAAAAACATTCAGTACTTC
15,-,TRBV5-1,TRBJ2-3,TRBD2,CASRGLAGGQDTQYF,TGCGCCAGCCGGGGTCTAGCGGGAGGGCAAGATACGCAGTATTTT
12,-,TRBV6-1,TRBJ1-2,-,CASSEQGLGYTF,TGTGCCAGCAGTGAACAGGGGCTCGGCTACACCTTC
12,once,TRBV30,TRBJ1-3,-,CAWSGSGNTIYF,TGTGCCTGGAGCGGCTCTGGAAACACCATATATTTT
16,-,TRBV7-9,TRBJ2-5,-,CASSLAHGGQTETQYF,TGTGCCAGCAGCTTGGCGCACGGGGGGCAGACGGAGACCCAGTACTTC
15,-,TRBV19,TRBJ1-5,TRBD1,CASSRDRGQNQPQHF,TGTGCCAGTAGTCGGGACAGGGGACAAAATCAGCCCCAGCATTTT
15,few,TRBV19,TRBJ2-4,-,CASSIHPKTKNIQYF,TGTGCCAGTAGTATCCATCCTAAGACCAAAAACATTCAGTACTTC
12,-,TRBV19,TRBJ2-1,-,CASSWGENEQFF,TGTGCCAGTAGTTGGGGGGAGAATGAGCAGTTCTTC
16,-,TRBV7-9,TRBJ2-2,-,CASSPRSSARTGELFF,TGTGCCAGCAGCCCGCGGAGTAGCGCTAGGACCGGGGAGCTGTTTTTT
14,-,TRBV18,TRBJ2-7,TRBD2,CASSPGLAGGPPYF,TGTGCCAGCTCACCGGGACTAGCGGGAGGGCCCCCGTACTTC
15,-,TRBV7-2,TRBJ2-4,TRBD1,CASSPGGVRGNIQYF,TGTGCCAGCAGCCCAGGGGGCGTCAGGGGTAACATTCAGTACTTC
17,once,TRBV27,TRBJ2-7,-,CASSLGVQTGFGYEQYF,TGTGCCAGCAGTTTAGGGGTCCAAACAGGGTTCGGCTACGAGCAGTACTTC
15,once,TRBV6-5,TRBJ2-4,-,CASSSSELGKNIQYF,TGTGCCAGCAGTTCTAGCGAGCTTGGCAAAAACATTCAGTACTTC
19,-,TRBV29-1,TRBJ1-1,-,CSVEGGWQDRGVLNTEAFF,TGCAGCGTTGAAGGAGGGTGGCAGGACCGCGGGGTACTGAACACTGAAGCTTTCTTT
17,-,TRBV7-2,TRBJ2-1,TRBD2,CASSLGGLASSYNEQFF,TGTGCCAGCAGCTTAGGGGGACTAGCGAGCTCCTACAATGAGCAGTTCTTC
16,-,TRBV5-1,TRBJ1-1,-,CASSLFPTDLNTEAFF,TGCGCCAGCAGCTTGTTCCCTACAGACCTGAACACTGAAGCTTTCTTT
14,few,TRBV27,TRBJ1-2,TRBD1,CASSHRQGNYGYTF,TGTGCCAGCAGTCATCGACAGGGGAACTATGGCTACACCTTC
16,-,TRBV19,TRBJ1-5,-,CASNPGRQLGNQPQHF,TGTGCCAGTAACCCCGGGCGACAGTTGGGGAATCAGCCCCAGCATTTT
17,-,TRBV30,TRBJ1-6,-,CAWTPTGPGTYNSPLHF,TGTGCCTGGACTCCTACAGGGCCGGGGACCTATAATTCACCCCTCCACTTT
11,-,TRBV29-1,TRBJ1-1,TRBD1,CSGTGDREAFF,TGCAGCGGTACAGGGGATCGGGAAGCTTTCTTT
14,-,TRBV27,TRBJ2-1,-,CASSLSHPRGLEFF,TGTGCCAGCAGTTTATCGCACCCTCGAGGGCTTGAGTTCTTC
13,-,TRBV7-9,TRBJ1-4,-,CASSQRGNEKLFF,TGTGCCAGCAGCCAGCGGGGGAATGAAAAACTGTTTTTT
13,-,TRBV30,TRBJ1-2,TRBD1,CACADRSNYGYTF,TGTGCCTGCGCGGACAGGTCTAACTATGGCTACACCTTC
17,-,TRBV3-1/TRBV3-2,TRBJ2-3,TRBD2,CASSQGGGSGSTDTQYF,TGTGCCAGCAGCCAAGGGGGGGGGAGCGGGAGCACAGATACGCAGTATTTT
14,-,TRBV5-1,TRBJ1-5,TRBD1,CASSTLGTGQPQHF,TGCGCCAGCAGCACCCTAGGGACAGGGCAACCCCAGCATTTT
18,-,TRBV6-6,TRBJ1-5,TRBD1,CASSQKFPGQANNQPQHF,TGTGCCAGCAGTCAAAAATTCCCGGGACAGGCAAACAATCAGCCCCAGCATTTT
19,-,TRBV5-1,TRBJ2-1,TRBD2,CASRPRDRGTSGSIYEQFF,TGCGCCAGTAGACCCCGGGACAGGGGGACTAGCGGGAGTATTTATGAGCAGTTCTTC
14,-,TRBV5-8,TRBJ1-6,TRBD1,CASSPGTGASPLHF,TGTGCCAGCAGCCCCGGGACAGGGGCATCGCCCCTCCACTTT
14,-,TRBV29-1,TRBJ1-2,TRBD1,CSGAEDRGQYGYTF,TGCAGCGGGGCGGAGGACAGGGGGCAATATGGCTACACCTTC
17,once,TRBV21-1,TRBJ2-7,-,CASSKENSGSLKYEQYF,TGTGCCAGCAGCAAGGAAAATAGCGGGAGTCTGAAGTACGAGCAGTACTTC
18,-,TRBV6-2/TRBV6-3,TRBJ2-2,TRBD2,CASSYSTSGRPNTGELFF,TGTGCCAGCAGTTACTCGACTAGCGGGAGACCGAACACCGGGGAGCTGTTTTTT
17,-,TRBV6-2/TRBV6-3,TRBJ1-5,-,CASSSRGGINGNQPQHF,TGTGCCAGCAGCTCAAGGGGGGGGATTAATGGCAATCAGCCCCAGCATTTT
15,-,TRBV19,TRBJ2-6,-,CASIPGGLGANVLTF,TGTGCCAGTATTCCCGGAGGGCTCGGGGCCAACGTCCTGACTTTC
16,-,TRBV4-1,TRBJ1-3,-,CASSQDEGGTGNTIYF,TGCGCCAGCAGCCAAGATGAGGGAGGTACAGGAAACACCATATATTTT
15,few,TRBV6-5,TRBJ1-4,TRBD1,CASSRQGAEDEKLFF,TGTGCCAGCAGTAGACAGGGGGCTGAAGATGAAAAACTGTTTTTT
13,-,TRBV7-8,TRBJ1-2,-,CASSLVVTRGYTF,TGTGCCAGCAGCTTAGTCGTCACTCGGGGCTACACCTTC
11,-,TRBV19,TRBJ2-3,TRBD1,CARQGTDTQYF,TGTGCCAGACAGGGGACAGATACGCAGTATTTT
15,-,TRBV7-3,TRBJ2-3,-,CASSPGTPDTDTQYF,TGTGCCAGCAGCCCGGGGACACCCGACACAGATACGCAGTATTTT
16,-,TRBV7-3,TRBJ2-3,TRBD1,CASSPRGGVGTDTQYF,TGTGCCAGCAGCCCGCGAGGGGGCGTGGGCACAGATACGCAGTATTTT
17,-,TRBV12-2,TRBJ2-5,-,CASRLEVIGNCRETQYF,TGTGCAAGTCGCTTAGAGGTAATCGGGAACTGTCGGGAGACCCAGTACTTC
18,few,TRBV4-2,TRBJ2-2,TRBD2,CASSQDSASGRNTGELFF,TGTGCCAGCAGCCAAGATTCGGCTAGCGGGAGGAACACCGGGGAGCTGTTTTTT
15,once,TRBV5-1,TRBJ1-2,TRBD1,CASSITGTGGVGYTF,TGCGCCAGCAGCATCACCGGGACAGGGGGCGTTGGCTACACCTTC
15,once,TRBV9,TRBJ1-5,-,CASSVGAALNQPQHF,TGTGCCAGCAGCGTAGGGGCAGCTTTAAATCAGCCCCAGCATTTT
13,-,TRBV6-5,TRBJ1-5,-,CASRPGGWGPQHF,TGTGCCAGCAGACCTGGGGGGTGGGGGCCCCAGCATTTT